This TCR beta chain was identified during a study of blood T cell repertoires in COVID-19. Whole-study context: Samples of COVID-19 (acute and convalescent) were obtained from the United States, Italy and Spain.

Data came from immunoSEQ multiplex PCR; TCRdb stores just in-frame clones and leaves some out. Of hundreds of thousands of clones listed, just under 90% were seen once; the top ten hold 2.5% to 3.5%. CDR3 size: 15 residues. CDR1 SGHKS and CDR2 YYEKEE come from the germline V gene (reference sequence). V was shortened by 4 bases and J by 0 bases, with 11 bases between the two germline ends. A COVID-19 case was met by exposed participants within 2 weeks before study entry. The V call is TRBV5-5, the J call TRBJ2-4, with D maybe TRBD1 (5 bases). The source material was PBMCs or T cells enriched from blood (not recorded which). The TCR sequence derives from a woman aged 50 to 65 who had been exposed to COVID-19. CDR3 nucleotide sequence: TGTGCCAGCAGCGGATACGACAGAGCCAAAAACATTCAGTACTTC. The encoded protein is CASSGYDRAKNIQYF.